The following is a TCR beta chain sequence with its context. Its antigen remains unidentified. Method: immunoSEQ multiplex PCR; TCRdb's copy keeps in-frame clones and lacks some. Counted here are approximately 30,000 clones, around 73% occurring once; the ten biggest clones make up around 26%. This record comes from a study of vaccination effects on CD4 cells after COVID-19. Overall study results and limits: Late post-vaccination, clones induced by infection and those induced by vaccine underwent marked clonal contraction.

This CDR3 is 15 amino acids long. The J segment lost 8 bases and the V segment lost 3 bases, leaving 10 bases of the junction unmatched. Looked up from germline, CDR1 is SGDLS and CDR2 is YYNGEE. Antigen-specific CD4+ T cells expanded by the ViraFEST assay with viral peptide pools were then sequenced. Culture lasted 10 days before CD4+ T cell isolation. Each vaccine recipient was nucleocapsid antibody negative and had no prior SARS-CoV-2 infection. This clonotype was sampled from a human donor who received a COVID-19 vaccine. The sequencing used CD4+ T cells from PBMCs cultured with HCoV-OC43 spike peptides, collected before COVID-19 vaccination. The subset denotes: HCoV-OC43 spike overlapping peptide pool stimulation. The rearrangement links TRBV9 to TRBJ2-1; 8 bases are shared with TRBD2. This chain's CDR3 is CASSARLARSDEQFF. CDR3 nucleotides: TGTGCCAGCAGCGCTCGACTAGCGCGGTCCGATGAGCAGTTCTTC. The entire variable domain, with the rest obtained from reference TRBV9 and TRBJ2-1, is as follows: DSGVTQTPKHLITATGQRVTLRCSPRSGDLSVYWYQQSLDQGLQFLIQYYNGEERAKGNILERFSAQQFPDLHSELNLSSLELGDSALYFCASSARLARSDEQFFGPGTRLTVL.